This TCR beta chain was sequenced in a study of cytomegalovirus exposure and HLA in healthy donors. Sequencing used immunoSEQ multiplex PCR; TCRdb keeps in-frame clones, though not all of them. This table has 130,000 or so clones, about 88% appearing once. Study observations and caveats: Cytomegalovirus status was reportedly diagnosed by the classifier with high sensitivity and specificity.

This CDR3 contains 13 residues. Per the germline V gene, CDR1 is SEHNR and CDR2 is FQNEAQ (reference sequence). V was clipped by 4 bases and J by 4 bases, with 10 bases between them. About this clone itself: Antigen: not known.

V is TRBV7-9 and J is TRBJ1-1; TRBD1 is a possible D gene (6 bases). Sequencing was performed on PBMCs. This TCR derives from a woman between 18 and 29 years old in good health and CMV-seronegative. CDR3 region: CASSSWTATEAFF. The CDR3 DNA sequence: TGTGCCAGCAGCTCCTGGACAGCCACTGAAGCTTTCTTT.